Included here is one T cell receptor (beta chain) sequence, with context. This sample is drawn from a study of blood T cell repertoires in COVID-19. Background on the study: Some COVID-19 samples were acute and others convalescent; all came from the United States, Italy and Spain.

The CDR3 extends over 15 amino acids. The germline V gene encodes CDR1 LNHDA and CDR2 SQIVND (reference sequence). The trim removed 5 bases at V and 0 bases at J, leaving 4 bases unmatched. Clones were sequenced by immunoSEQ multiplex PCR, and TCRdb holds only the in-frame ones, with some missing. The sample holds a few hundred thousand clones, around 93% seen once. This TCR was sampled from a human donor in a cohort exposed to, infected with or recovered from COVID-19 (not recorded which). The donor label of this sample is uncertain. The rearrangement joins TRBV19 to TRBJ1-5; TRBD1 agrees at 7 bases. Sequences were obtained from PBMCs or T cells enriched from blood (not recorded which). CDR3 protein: CASSVTGYSNQPQHF. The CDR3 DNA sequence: TGTGCCAGTAGTGTGACAGGGTATAGCAATCAGCCCCAGCATTTT. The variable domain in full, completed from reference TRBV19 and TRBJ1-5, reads DGGITQSPKYLFRKEGQNVTLSCEQNLNHDAMYWYRQDPGQGLRLIYYSQIVNDFQKGDIAEGYSVSREKKESFPLTVTSAQKNPTAFYLCASSVTGYSNQPQHFGDGTRLSIL.